This is a list of T cell receptor beta chains from one sample in a study of blood T cell repertoires in COVID-19. Sequencing used immunoSEQ multiplex PCR; TCRdb keeps in-frame clones, though not all of them. This sample carries over 200,000 clones, approximately 89% of them seen once, and the ten largest clones take 3% to 4%. The sequencing sample was made of PBMCs or T cells enriched from blood (not recorded which). Every receptor here comes from a woman in her 30s with acute COVID-19. CDR3s include the opening cysteine and the closing phenylalanine or tryptophan. Size tells how often a clone was seen (once, few, many) or the class of an expanded clone, and some rows leave it out.

size	J	length	V	CDR3
-	TRBJ1-1	14	TRBV2	CASSSQGVNTEAFF
-	TRBJ1-4	15	TRBV7-8	CASRPPWAGNEKLFF
-	TRBJ1-4	14	TRBV25-1	CASSEYLGQGKLFF
once	TRBJ2-3	15	TRBV5-6	CASLRQGWGTDTQYF
-	TRBJ1-1	14	TRBV28	CASTDRLRNTEAFF
-	TRBJ1-6	15	TRBV19	CASSGTGGHNSPLHF
-	TRBJ2-7	12	TRBV19	CASSFRTGQQYF
-	TRBJ1-1	20	TRBV28	CASSLNRYPVLGDPNTEAFF
-	TRBJ2-5	17	TRBV3-1/TRBV3-2	CASSRSLGGGAQETQYF
-	TRBJ1-2	14	TRBV5-4	CASSPDSSLWGYTF
-	TRBJ2-7	12	TRBV12-3/TRBV12-4	CASSLRGYEQYF
-	TRBJ2-7	13	TRBV11-2	CASNALTGNEQYF
-	TRBJ1-3	13	TRBV30	CAWSVRGGNTIYF
-	TRBJ1-5	15	TRBV4-1	CASSQFLQVDQPQHF
-	TRBJ2-3	14	TRBV6-2/TRBV6-3	CASSYMTNTDTQYF